The sequence of this T cell receptor (beta chain) was determined in a study of cytomegalovirus exposure and HLA in healthy donors. Looking at the study overall: An early data release held 79 million or so unique TCRs from HLA-typed donors. Findings and limits, study-wide: Cytomegalovirus association was assigned to 150 to 200 TCR beta chains. Immune exposure was documented only through CMV serostatus.

Comments on this clone: Its specificity is not known.

This PCR relied on a set of 60 Vbeta primers and 13 Jbeta primers. Libraries were prepared by immunoSEQ multiplex PCR; TCRdb keeps only in-frame clonotypes and omits some of them. Here the sample spans approximately 170,000 clones, about 85% being singletons. This TCR derives from a boy between 2 and 10 years old in good health and CMV-seronegative. Sequencing was performed on PBMCs.

CDR3 protein: CATGGDMNTGELFF. The CDR3 coding sequence is TGTGCCACCGGTGGGGACATGAACACCGGGGAGCTGTTTTTT. The rearrangement joins TRBV19 to TRBJ2-2; the D gene is possibly TRBD1 (6 bases). The V end lost 10 bases, the J end lost 1 base, and 13 bases lay between the germline ends. CDR1 is LNHDA and CDR2 is SQIVND in the germline V gene (reference sequence). CDR3 length equals 14 residues.